The 17 T cell receptor beta chains reported below all come from one sample, sequenced in a study of CD8+ T cells in alopecia areata. Treatment denoted: oral pan-JAK inhibitor, 5-10 mg twice daily. Following RNA extraction, reverse transcription yielded cDNA that acted as the sequencing template. TCRdb keeps only in-frame clones here, not all; method: immunoSEQ multiplex PCR. The table shows about 190,000 clones, with roughly three fifths occurring only once. Source: CD4+ T cells sorted from blood, taken at week 4, from a patient treated with tofacitinib. The receptors shown here come from a human donor with alopecia areata.

This clone was detected a few times. V gene TRBV2 combines with J gene TRBJ2-7; D not resolved. Trimming stripped 4 bases from V and 6 bases from J, with 4 bases between. CDR1 and CDR2 (germline): SNHLY, FYNNEI. The CDR3 spans 10 residues. The CDR3 DNA follows: TGTGCCAGCAGTGGAGGCGAGCAGTACTTC. Protein sequence: CASSGGEQYF.

This chain uses TRBV25-1 with TRBJ2-2; D perhaps matches TRBD2 (5 bases). CDR1 and CDR2 (germline): MGHDK, SYGVNS. Trimming stripped 0 bases from V and 2 bases from J, with 10 bases between. This CDR3 region has 16 residues. CDR3 bases: TGTGCCAGCAGTGAATATGGGAGAGGAAACACCGGGGAGCTGTTTTTT. Its protein product is CASSEYGRGNTGELFF. Using reference TRBV25-1 and TRBJ2-2 for the parts outside the CDR3, the full variable domain is EADIYQTPRYLVIGTGKKITLECSQTMGHDKMYWYQQDPGMELHLIHYSYGVNSTEKGDLSSESTVSRIRTEHFPLTLESARPSHTSQYLCASSEYGRGNTGELFFGEGSRLTVL.

This clone was counted between two and nine times. The J gene is TRBJ2-1, the V gene TRBV5-1, with D possibly being TRBD1 (6 bases). Germline CDR1 and CDR2: SGHRS and YFSETQ. V lost 0 bases to trimming and J lost 4 bases, with 8 bases between them. The CDR3 extends over 14 amino acids. In DNA form, the CDR3 reads TGCGCCAGCAGCTTGGACAGGGTTTACAATGAGCAGTTCTTC. Its protein product is CASSLDRVYNEQFF.

The rearrangement links TRBV9 to TRBJ2-6, with TRBD2 matching over 14 bases. Germline CDR1 reads SGDLS; CDR2 reads YYNGEE. V was pared by 3 bases and J by 2 bases, with 7 bases of the junction left unmatched. The CDR3 is made up of 19 amino acids. For the CDR3, the DNA is TGTGCCAGCAGCGCTGTCGGGACTAGCGGGAGAGCTGGGGCCAACGTCCTGACTTTC. This encodes CASSAVGTSGRAGANVLTF.

The chain couples TRBV29-1 to TRBJ2-7; D not resolved. V lost 7 bases and J 3 bases, leaving 10 bases between the germline ends. Germline V CDR1 and CDR2: SQVTM, ANQGSEA. The CDR3 has 11 residues. The CDR3 coding sequence is TGCAGCGCTGGGTCCCGCTACGAGCAGTACTTC. Translation gives CSAGSRYEQYF.

This rearrangement joins TRBV30 to TRBJ2-5; unclear D gene. The V gene's germline CDR1 is GTSNPN and CDR2 SVGIG (reference sequence). The CDR3 is 13 residues long. V lost 7 bases and J lost 7, with 19 bases in between. The CDR3 coding sequence is TGTGCCTCTACGACTGAGGATCGTTGGACCCAGTACTTC. Protein: CASTTEDRWTQYF. Combining the CDR3 with reference TRBV30 and TRBJ2-5 gives the whole variable domain SQTIHQWPATLVQPVGSPLSLECTVEGTSNPNLYWYRQAAGRGLQLLFYSVGIGQISSEVPQNLSASRPQDRQFILSSKKLLLSDSGFYLCASTTEDRWTQYFGPGTRLLVL.

The chain links TRBV25-1 to TRBJ1-3; D possibly corresponds to TRBD1 (5 bases). This CDR3 contains 14 residues. Germline-derived CDR1 and CDR2 are MGHDK and SYGVNS. The V end lost 5 bases, the J end lost 6 bases, and 14 bases lay between the germline ends. The DNA of the CDR3 is TGTGCCAGCAGTCTCGGGGGGGGAACAAACACCATATATTTT. Amino acids: CASSLGGGTNTIYF.

The gene calls are TRBV29-1 and TRBJ1-5; a weak D match, TRBD1 (5 bases). The V gene lost 5 bases and the J gene lost 9 bases, with 20 bases spanning the gap. Germline V gives CDR1 SQVTM, CDR2 ANQGSEA. The CDR3 spans 14 residues. The CDR3 DNA reads as TGCAGCGTTCGTACAGGCGACCTGTGGCGGCCCCAGCATTTT. It encodes CSVRTGDLWRPQHF.

The chain is built from TRBV7-2 and TRBJ2-5, with D tentatively TRBD1 (5 bases). Trimming removed 3 bases from V and 5 bases from J, with 10 bases in between. Germline CDR1 is SGHTA and CDR2 is FQGNSA. The CDR3 totals 13 residues. The DNA for the CDR3 is TGTGCCAGCAGCTTTACCAGGGTTGAGACCCAGTACTTC. Translated, it gives CASSFTRVETQYF.

This clone came up a few times. This chain links TRBV2 with TRBJ2-6; D remains unclear. The CDR3 sequence is 14 residues long. The germline gives CDR1 SNHLY, CDR2 FYNNEI. Trimming pared 1 base from V and 4 bases from J, leaving 5 bases between. CDR3 sequence: CASSEGRGANVLTF. The CDR3 DNA reads as TGTGCCAGCAGTGAAGGGAGAGGGGCCAACGTCCTGACTTTC.

This clone has only a few counts. The chain employs TRBV30 and TRBJ2-7, with D possibly being TRBD2 (6 bases). The CDR3 length is 14 residues. Germline V gene sequence: CDR1 GTSNPN, CDR2 SVGIG (reference sequence). V lost 0 bases, J lost 5 bases, and 14 bases lay in between. DNA for the CDR3: TGTGCCTGGAGTGTACTTGGAGGGCCCAACGAGCAGTACTTC. Residues: CAWSVLGGPNEQYF.

The V gene is TRBV30, the J gene TRBJ2-3; 12 nucleotides match TRBD2. Germline loops: CDR1 GTSNPN, CDR2 SVGIG (reference sequence). The V segment lost 0 bases and the J segment 5 bases; nucleotides outside the gene matches: 9. The CDR3 contains 17 residues. For the CDR3, the DNA is TGTGCCTGGAGTGTAAGTCGACTAGCGGGAGTACAAGATACGCAGTATTTT. This codes for CAWSVSRLAGVQDTQYF.

This clone was counted a single time. The CDR3 DNA reads TGTGCCAGCTCACAAGGGACAGGGAATCAGCCCCAGCATTTT. Its protein is CASSQGTGNQPQHF. The chain combines TRBV18 with TRBJ1-5; 9 nucleotides align to TRBD1. This CDR3 is 14 amino acids long. V was clipped by 4 bases and J by 4 bases; unmatched bases: 2. The germline V gene has CDR1 KGHSH and CDR2 LQKENI.

V and J are TRBV11-2 and TRBJ2-5; D remains unclear. Germline-derived CDR1 and CDR2 are SGHAT and FQNNGV. The CDR3 sequence is 14 residues long. Trimming took off 3 bases at V and 2 bases at J, with 10 bases between the two ends. The DNA for the CDR3 is TGTGCCAGCAGCTTCACAGAGATTCAAGAGACCCAGTACTTC. This sequence encodes CASSFTEIQETQYF.

This clone was counted only a few times. The chain joins TRBV2 to TRBJ2-1, with D possibly being TRBD1 or TRBD2 (5 bases each). CDR1 is SNHLY, CDR2 FYNNEI, per germline. CDR3 length: 11 amino acids. V dropped 2 bases and J dropped 10 bases, with 6 bases sitting between them. The CDR3 loop reads CASSEWGEQFF. In DNA, the CDR3 is TGTGCCAGCAGTGAATGGGGGGAGCAGTTCTTC.

This rearrangement joins TRBV6-5 to TRBJ1-1, with D perhaps TRBD1 (6 bases). Trimming removed 5 bases at V and 0 bases at J, with 13 bases between. Looked up from germline, CDR1 is MNHEY and CDR2 is SVGAGI. The CDR3 has 15 amino acids. The DNA for the CDR3 is TGTGCCAGCAGTCGTCAACAGGGAATGAACACTGAAGCTTTCTTT. Protein product: CASSRQQGMNTEAFF.

The V gene is TRBV4-1, the J gene TRBJ2-1, with D perhaps TRBD1 (5 bases). This CDR3 comprises 18 residues. Germline V lookup: CDR1 MGHRA, CDR2 YSYEKL. V lost 0 bases and J 4 bases, leaving 19 bases between the germline ends. In nucleotides, the CDR3 is TGCGCCAGCAGCCAAGAAATAGGGGCGGTCCGCGCGTACAATGAGCAGTTCTTC. Encoded protein: CASSQEIGAVRAYNEQFF.